This T cell receptor (beta chain) was found in a study of blood T cells in healthy people across ages. Then a second PCR, running about 6 to 11 cycles, was carried out with a sample-barcoded 5' primer and a J-beta primer mix. TCRdb recomputed calls from the 5' RACE reads with MiXCR, one row per CDR3 protein. The table records roughly 730,000 distinct CDR3 sequences, about 61% of them present only once. Germline-derived CDR1 and CDR2 are MRHNA and SNTAGT. CDR3 length: 14 residues. Deletions cut 5 bases from V and 1 base from J, with 12 bases between. The sample comprised blood. This TCR derives from a middle-aged man in good health. The chain is built from TRBV6-4 and TRBJ2-7, with unresolved D. CDR3 coding DNA: TGTGCCAGCAGTCCTACTGCAGCTTCCTACGAGCAGTACTTC. Amino acids: CASSPTAASYEQYF.